Presented here are 3 T cell receptor beta chains from one specimen sequenced in a study of monozygotic twins with inflammatory bowel disease (dated by TCRdb to the late 2010s). Libraries were made using 5' RACE. Sequencing took place on an Illumina HiSeq 2500. TCRdb reprocessed the reads and lists each CDR3 protein sequence as a single entry, with no DNA. The table held for this sample gives about 350,000 distinct CDR3 sequences. In total, the top ten clones hold over 2% of the sample. Input material: blood. The receptors here all came from a human donor with ulcerative colitis or Crohn's disease, or a healthy co-twin of an affected twin (not recorded which).

CDR3 loop: CSADRGPETQYF. The chain is built from TRBV20-1 and TRBJ2-5; TCRdb indicates TRBD1, and absent DNA this call remains unverified. Germline assignment: CDR1 DFQATT and CDR2 SNEGSKA (reference sequence). CDR3 size: 12 residues.

The chain employs TRBV4-1 and TRBJ2-7; the D call from TCRdb, TRBD1, cannot be confirmed without DNA. Germline-derived CDR1 and CDR2 are MGHRA and YSYEKL. CDR3 length: 16 amino acids. CDR3 region: CASSQVGPPKWDEQYF.

The J gene is TRBJ2-7, the V gene TRBV27; the TRBD2 assignment by TCRdb is unverifiable without DNA. Per the germline V gene, CDR1 is MNHEY and CDR2 is SMNVEV (reference sequence). The CDR3 totals 15 residues. The CDR3 reads CASRLAGGSSYEQYF.